Following are 8 T cell receptor beta chains from one sample sequenced in a study of human T cells and chemical hapten exposure. Described time point: patch test 3, about 24 weeks after DPC sensitization. Treatment denoted: therapeutic diphenylcyclopropenone sensitization with weekly scalp DPC. Via MiXCR, TCRdb re-called the RACE reads, giving one row per CDR3 protein. The repertoire holds some 91,000 distinct CDR3 sequences, 25% to 30% seen once, with around 10% in the top ten. The sequencing here drew on whole blood, taken in connection with sensitization to the hapten diphenylcyclopropenone (DPC). The receptors stem from a man aged 40-49 years with alopecia areata. Some clones in this sample may be carry-over from other donors' samples.

This clonotype was seen repeatedly, ten times or more. The V and J genes are TRBV20-1 and TRBJ2-3; 9 bases fit TRBD2. This CDR3 region has 13 residues. V shed 2 bases, J shed 4 bases, and the junction held 1 base outside the gene matches. The germline gives CDR1 DFQATT, CDR2 SNEGSKA (reference sequence). CDR3 protein: CSARLAGPDTQYF. The CDR3 DNA sequence: TGCAGTGCTAGACTAGCGGGACCAGATACGCAGTATTTT.

This clonotype was seen a handful of times. The chain links TRBV28 to TRBJ2-7; D not certain. Germline assignment: CDR1 MDHEN and CDR2 SYDVKM. The CDR3 covers 14 residues. Trimming cost V 4 bases and J 2 bases, with 12 bases left between them. CDR3 region: CASSSGQSTYEQYF. As DNA, the CDR3 is TGTGCCAGCAGTTCGGGTCAGTCAACCTACGAGCAGTACTTC.

This clonotype has more than one count but fewer than ten. The chain couples TRBV20-1 to TRBJ1-5; D unresolved. With 3 bases removed from V and 0 bases from J, the gap between germline ends came to 12 bases. This CDR3 region has 15 residues. Germline-derived CDR1 and CDR2 are DFQATT and SNEGSKA (reference sequence). CDR3 region: CSASLEDLSNQPQHF. CDR3 in DNA: TGCAGTGCTAGTTTGGAGGACCTTAGCAATCAGCCCCAGCATTTT.

This clonotype was counted a few times. The chain links TRBV12-3 or TRBV12-4 to TRBJ1-1, with D possibly matching TRBD1 (6 bases). The V end was cut by 0 bases, the J end by 6 bases, with 20 bases between. CDR3 length: 17 residues. CDR3 in amino acids: CASSLAQTGSRLAEAFF. CDR3 coding DNA: TGTGCCAGCAGTTTAGCCCAAACAGGGTCGAGGCTGGCTGAAGCTTTCTTT.

This clonotype was observed many times. The DNA of the CDR3 is TGCAGTGCTAGAGATCAGGAGAAGCAGTACTTC. This gives the protein CSARDQEKQYF. The chain combines TRBV20-1 with TRBJ2-7; D is unresolved. Per the germline V gene, CDR1 is DFQATT and CDR2 is SNEGSKA (reference sequence). Trimming took off 0 bases at V and 8 bases at J, with 8 bases between the two ends. This CDR3 contains 11 residues.

Only a few counts were recorded for this clonotype. This chain uses TRBV6-5 with TRBJ2-3; D unclear. From germline, CDR1 is MNHEY and CDR2 SVGAGI. V lost 4 bases to trimming and J lost 0 bases, with 14 bases between them. The CDR3 length is 16 residues. The CDR3 DNA reads as TGTGCCAGCAGTTCTCTCCGCGGAGCCAGCACAGATACGCAGTATTTT. Its translation is CASSSLRGASTDTQYF.

The chain uses TRBV27 and TRBJ2-1; D is tentatively TRBD1 or TRBD2 (11 bases each). V was trimmed by 5 bases and J by 9 bases, leaving 32 bases between them. This CDR3 is built from 19 residues. CDR1 and CDR2 (germline): MNHEY, SMNVEV (reference sequence). In DNA, the CDR3 is TGTGCCAGCAGTCAAAGGACAGGGGGCTTTAGCGGGAGGGCCGTTGAGCAGTTCTTC. This sequence encodes CASSQRTGGFSGRAVEQFF.

In this sample, this clonotype turned up a few times. V is TRBV25-1 and J is TRBJ2-3, with D tentatively TRBD2 (6 bases). V was cut by 6 bases and J by 0 bases, with 7 bases left in between. The CDR3 sequence is 13 residues long. The germline V gene encodes CDR1 MGHDK and CDR2 SYGVNS. CDR3 coding DNA: TGTGCCAGCAGAAGCGGGAGCACAGATACGCAGTATTTT. Amino acids: CASRSGSTDTQYF.